Below, one T cell receptor beta chain is given with its context. Its target is unknown. The sample is drawn from a study of T cell responses to AZD1222 COVID-19 vaccine. Study-level findings and limits: Donor demographics were predominantly white British with a female majority; clonal diversity may be underestimated.

Data came from immunoSEQ multiplex PCR; TCRdb stores just in-frame clones and leaves some out. The sample consists of some 150,000 clones, roughly 90% of them appearing once. The sequence came from an adult who received the AZD1222 COVID-19 vaccine. The sequenced sample was peripheral blood, obtained 28 days after the second AZD1222 dose.

The CDR3 DNA reads TGTGCCATCAGTCCTAAGGGGGCAGGGGAGGTGTACACCTTC. This translates into CAISPKGAGEVYTF. The chain is built from TRBV10-3 and TRBJ1-2, with TRBD1 matching over 7 bases. The CDR3 runs to 14 residues. The V gene end was trimmed by 5 bases and the J gene end by 11 bases; junction bases not matched to a gene: 14. Per the germline V gene, CDR1 is ENHRY and CDR2 is SYGVKD.